These 18 T cell receptor beta chains came from one sample sequenced in a study of CD8+CD57+ T cells in acquired aplastic anemia. Only patients with CD8+CD57+ cell expansion on flow cytometry were chosen for sequencing. Genomic DNA, the template, was used for profiling of the TCR beta VDJ and CDR3. TCRdb re-derived calls from the reads in MiXCR, one entry per CDR3 protein. The sample carries approximately 250,000 distinct CDR3 sequences, approximately 80% recorded once. Sequenced sample: sorted CD4+, CD8+, or CD8+CD57+ T cells (not recorded which) from PBMCs. The receptors stem from a human donor with aplastic anemia.

A note on this clonotype: This likely comes from a read error, as the CDR3 has no conserved phenylalanine or tryptophan at its end. J is TRBJ2-1 and V is TRBV2; D call uncertain. Trimming shortened V by 6 bases and J by 6 bases, and 15 bases separated the two germline ends. CDR1 and CDR2 from the germline V gene are SNHLY and FYNNEI. This CDR3 contains 14 residues. The CDR3 here is CASRNVENTNEQFC. CDR3 sequence (DNA): TGTGCCAGCAGGAACGTAGAAAACACCAATGAGCAGTTCTGC.

This chain links TRBV9 with TRBJ2-3; D possibly matches TRBD1 or TRBD2 (5 bases each). The V gene lost 6 bases and the J gene lost 1 base, with 15 bases spanning the gap. CDR1 is SGDLS and CDR2 is YYNGEE in the germline V gene. This CDR3 has 15 residues. The CDR3 sequence: CASNGDGFGTDTQYF. DNA for the CDR3: TGTGCCAGCAACGGGGACGGCTTTGGCACAGATACGCAGTATTTT.

In regard to this clonotype: As the CDR3 is not closed by the conserved phenylalanine or tryptophan, this likely results from a read error. The DNA is left out, because the CDR3 cannot be placed on it with certainty; the CDR3 is given as TCRdb lists it. J is TRBJ2-1 and V is TRBV9; the table names TRBD1, a call not compared with the DNA. Germline V gene lookup returns CDR1 SGDLS and CDR2 YYNGEE. The length of the CDR3 is 14 amino acids, counting both ends. CDR3 residues: CASSVAGDPKDGFL.

Comment on this clonotype: A junction end diverges from the germline sequence, so it may reflect a read error. DNA of the CDR3: TGTCCCACCAGCGCCGCGTACAATGAGCAGTTCTTC. Its protein is CPTSAAYNEQFF. The J gene is TRBJ2-1, the V gene TRBV24-1; D unclear. From germline, CDR1 is KGHDR and CDR2 SFDVKD. The CDR3 extends over 12 amino acids.

The chain combines TRBV4-1 with TRBJ1-2, with unresolved D. Trimming left V 0 bases short and J 8 bases short, with 13 bases between. There are 14 residues in the CDR3. Germline CDR1 MGHRA, CDR2 YSYEKL. The DNA for the CDR3 is TGCGCCAGCAGCCAAGAAGGTGAGGTACGAGGCTACACCTTC. It translates to CASSQEGEVRGYTF.

Comments on this clonotype: The conserved final phenylalanine or tryptophan is absent from the CDR3, which likely points to a read error. The DNA is omitted, as the CDR3 cannot be located on it reliably, and the CDR3 follows TCRdb's listing. The chain carries TRBV7-8 and TRBJ2-3. The CDR3 spans 13 residues, counting both ends. The V gene's germline CDR1 is SGHVS and CDR2 FQNEAQ. CDR3 residues: CASRYGRTDTDFS.

Remarks on this clonotype: The CDR3 carries no conserved terminal phenylalanine or tryptophan, so it likely arises from a read error. The limits of the CDR3 on the DNA are not certain, so only TCRdb's listed CDR3 is given. V is TRBV15 and J is TRBJ2-6; the D call TRBD1 from the table was never checked on the DNA. In germline, CDR1 is LNHNV, CDR2 YYDKDF (reference sequence). The CDR3 numbers 16 amino acids, ends counted. The CDR3 reads CATSRGASYETHVLTP.

The CDR3 region is CASAYDGSSYEQYF. CDR3 bases: TGTGCCAGTGCATACGACGGGAGCTCCTACGAGCAGTACTTC. This chain connects TRBV19 to TRBJ2-7; D may be TRBD2 (6 bases). The CDR3 length is 14 residues. Germline assignment: CDR1 LNHDA and CDR2 SQIVND (reference sequence). V lost 8 bases and J lost 0, with 14 bases in between.

The genes are TRBV3-1 and TRBJ1-1; no clear D. The CDR3 extends over 13 amino acids. V lost 4 bases to trimming and J lost 11 bases, with 17 bases between them. Germline CDR1 LGHDT, CDR2 YNNKEL (reference sequence). CDR3 protein: CASSPDVPRLAFF. The CDR3 DNA reads as TGTGCCAGCAGCCCAGACGTCCCGAGACTGGCTTTCTTT.

The V gene is TRBV7-2, the J gene TRBJ1-1; D possibly corresponds to TRBD1 (6 bases). The CDR3 totals 15 residues. V shed 6 bases and J shed 14 bases, with 28 bases lying between them. Germline V CDR1 and CDR2: SGHTA, FQGNSA. The CDR3 sequence is CASSPVAGGLDTQFF. The CDR3 bases are TGTGCCAGCAGTCCAGTAGCGGGGGGGCTGGATACGCAGTTCTTT.

This rearrangement joins TRBV7-8 to TRBJ2-7; unclear D gene. V shed 0 bases and J shed 4 bases, with 22 bases lying between them. The CDR3 runs 18 residues. Germline assignment: CDR1 SGHVS and CDR2 FQNEAQ. Written as DNA, the CDR3 is TGTGCCAGCAGCTTAGCGGCAGGCCCCGCTACCCAGTCTTACGAGCAGTACGTC. This gives the protein CASSLAAGPATQSYEQYV.

On this clonotype itself: Possible read error: a much larger clone is one base away. Likely a read error: the CDR3 ends without its conserved phenylalanine or tryptophan. The chain has TRBV7-8 and TRBJ2-1, with D perhaps matching TRBD1 or TRBD2 (5 bases each). The CDR3 consists of 13 residues. The V end lost 1 base, the J end lost 8 bases, and 9 bases lay between the germline ends. CDR1 and CDR2 from the germline V gene are SGHVS and FQNEAQ. The CDR3 protein is CASSLGGIHEQFY. The CDR3 coding sequence is TGTGCCAGCAGCTTAGGGGGGATCCATGAGCAGTTCTAC.

Note on this clonotype: One end of the junction does not line up with germline, which may come from a read error. The chain carries TRBV7-2 and TRBJ2-2; possible D gene TRBD2, 7 bases. The CDR3 totals 17 residues. Germline CDR1 and CDR2: SGHTA and FQGNSA. The CDR3 protein is CAGKENRGGQNIGELFF. The CDR3 DNA reads as TGTGCCGGCAAGGAGAATAGGGGGGGGCAGAACATCGGGGAGCTGTTTTTT. The full variable domain, in which reference TRBV7-2 and TRBJ2-2 provide the parts outside the CDR3, is GAGVSQSPSNKVTEKGKDVELRCDPISGHTALYWYRQSLGQGLEFLIYFQGNSAPDKSGLPSDRFSAERTGGSVSTLTIQRTQQEDSAVYLCAGKENRGGQNIGELFFGEGSRLTVL.

The chain couples TRBV15 to TRBJ2-6; 7 bases map to TRBD1. The CDR3 length is 16 residues. Germline trimming cut 1 base from V and 5 bases from J; bases unmatched to any gene: 5. The germline V gene has CDR1 LNHNV and CDR2 YYDKDF (reference sequence). The CDR3 protein is CATSRATGDRANVLTF. CDR3 coding DNA: TGTGCCACCAGCAGAGCTACAGGGGATAGGGCCAACGTCCTGACTTTC.

Notes on this clonotype: This likely comes from a read error, as the CDR3 has no conserved phenylalanine or tryptophan at its end. The limits of the CDR3 on the DNA are not certain, so only TCRdb's listed CDR3 is given. The chain recombines TRBV7-3 with TRBJ1-2; the table's D call TRBD1 went unverified against the DNA. From germline, CDR1 is SGHTA and CDR2 FQGTGA. 13 amino acids form the CDR3, both terminal residues included. The CDR3: CASSVVPGERFFG.

The chain links TRBV28 to TRBJ2-1; 7 nucleotides align to TRBD1. Germline V lookup: CDR1 MDHEN, CDR2 SYDVKM. This CDR3 has 15 amino acids. V shed 5 bases, J shed 4 bases, and the junction held 8 bases outside the gene matches. The CDR3 here is CASSELGTEYNEQFF. The CDR3 DNA reads TGTGCCAGCAGTGAATTAGGGACAGAATACAATGAGCAGTTCTTC.

As for this clonotype: This may come from a read error, since a much larger clone is one base off. No DNA is shown, since the ends of the CDR3 on it are uncertain; the CDR3 is the one TCRdb lists. The chain combines TRBV9 with TRBJ1-4. The CDR3 has 17 residues if both end residues are counted. Germline V CDR1 and CDR2: SGDLS, YYNGEE. CDR3 amino acids: CASSVGSDTQYFEELFF.

The rearrangement links TRBV20-1 to TRBJ1-1; TRBD1 agrees at 7 bases. Losses at the gene ends were 3 bases for V and 0 bases for J; bases not matched to a gene: 7. The germline V gene encodes CDR1 DFQATT and CDR2 SNEGSKA (reference sequence). CDR3 length equals 15 residues. CDR3 in DNA: TGCAGTGCTAGTCGGGACAGTCGACTGAACACTGAAGCTTTCTTT. It specifies CSASRDSRLNTEAFF.